This T cell receptor beta chain came from a study of identical twins. Carrying unique molecular identifiers, the cDNA also gained a universal primer site through template switching. Using its own MiXCR run on the 5' RACE reads, TCRdb lists one record per CDR3 protein. The sample includes 600,000 to 700,000 distinct CDR3 sequences, roughly 20% seen only once; the top ten take 4% to 4.5%. Points from the study as a whole: Within twin pairs, the out-of-frame alpha sequences they shared showed excess low generation probability.

Notes on this clonotype: Its antigen is unknown.

These same data were also listed under a study on T cells expressing NK-cell markers. That paper notes: Of the CD8+ T cells in about 6 donors, about 1.0-7.0% belonged to dominant NKG2C+ clonotypes.

The clonotype originates from a young woman in good health. Input material: PBMCs.

The CDR3 coding sequence is TGTGCCAGCAGCCAAACGGCTAGCGGGAGGTCCCACGAGCAGTACTTC. As protein: CASSQTASGRSHEQYF. This chain uses TRBV7-6 with TRBJ2-7; 11 bases are a match to TRBD2. J gave up 5 bases and V 5 bases, and 11 bases lay outside the gene matches. CDR1 is SGHVS and CDR2 is FNYEAQ in the germline V gene. The CDR3 is 16 amino acids.